This T cell receptor (beta chain) was retrieved from a study of follicular helper T cells after annual influenza vaccination. Broader study findings: Undersampling of the much larger non-cTfh compartments could not be excluded for influenza clone enrichment. ICOS+CD38+ cTfh clonality change tracked circulating plasmablast frequency change.

TCRdb's copy holds only in-frame clones and misses some; the assay was immunoSEQ multiplex PCR. The repertoire has approximately 14,000 clones, 78% of them found once; the top ten carry 0.35% to 0.5%. Germline V CDR1 and CDR2: SNHLY, FYNNEI. This CDR3 has 12 residues. With respect to this clone: Its specificity is not known. One junction end does not reproduce the germline sequence, and a read error may be involved.

Time point: 2015-2016 season, pre-vaccination. The sequence was collected from an adult who received the influenza vaccine. V usage is TRBV2 and J usage is TRBJ1-5; D uncertain. The sequencing here drew on CXCR5- memory CD4+ T cells sorted from blood, taken on the day of influenza vaccination. In DNA form, the CDR3 reads TGTGCTAGCAGAGGCAGCGAACAGCCCCAGCATTTT. Its protein is CASRGSEQPQHF.